The clone carrying this T cell receptor (beta chain) was found a few times. Its antigen is not known. The sample is drawn from a study of T-cell memory formation after mild COVID-19. Study observations and caveats: Some clones that responded were present in memory (sampled pre-infection), which suggests cross-reactive memory joined.

This CDR3 has 16 amino acids. V gave up 3 bases and J gave up 0 bases, with 12 bases separating them. The germline CDR1 and CDR2 sequences are SGHTA and FQGNSA. TCRdb re-called the 5' RACE reads through MiXCR, storing one row per CDR3 protein. The table lists 400,000 or so distinct CDR3 sequences, about 19% of them singletons. The receptor was isolated from an adult woman who had mild COVID-19 (a few samples of this study predate the infection). Cell type and time point are not known. Material: PBMCs or a T cell subset sorted from them (not recorded which). This rearrangement joins TRBV7-2 to TRBJ2-1; D is undetermined. CDR3 sequence reads: CASSFSVVSSYNEQFF. DNA for the CDR3: TGTGCCAGCAGCTTCTCGGTGGTTAGCTCCTACAATGAGCAGTTCTTC.